Listed here are 22 T cell receptor beta chains from one sample, sequenced in a study of cytomegalovirus exposure and HLA in healthy donors. Researchers ran the PCR with 60 Vbeta and 13 Jbeta primers. Generated by immunoSEQ multiplex PCR, the TCRdb table keeps only in-frame clones and is missing some. The sample lists about 98,000 clones, around 80% occurring once. The sample consisted of PBMCs. All receptors derive from a man in his forties in good health and CMV-seronegative.

This clone was observed a single time. The DNA for the CDR3 is TGTGCCAGCGGGTTATTGGGGAGGAACACTGAAGCTTTCTTT. Protein: CASGLLGRNTEAFF. V is TRBV9 and J is TRBJ1-1; D is ambiguous. Germline values: CDR1 SGDLS, CDR2 YYNGEE. V gave up 7 bases and J gave up 1 base, with 14 bases separating them. The CDR3 loop spans 14 amino acids.

Regarding this clone: At the DNA level, this CDR3 is encoded by other sequences in the same sample as well. This chain connects TRBV11-2 to TRBJ2-1, with unresolved D. The CDR3 covers 15 residues. Looked up from germline, CDR1 is SGHAT and CDR2 is FQNNGV. Trimming took 1 base from V and 0 from J, leaving 7 bases between them. The CDR3 sequence: CASSLVSGSYNEQFF. The CDR3 DNA reads as TGTGCCAGCAGCTTAGTTAGTGGCTCCTACAATGAGCAGTTCTTC.

This clone was counted between two and nine times. The genes are TRBV6-1 and TRBJ1-2, with 7 bases lining up with TRBD1. Unmatched junction bases numbered 9, after V lost 5 bases and J lost 3 bases. Germline V gene data show CDR1 as MNHNS and CDR2 as SASEGT. CDR3 length: 15 amino acids. CDR3 amino acids: CASSRLQGTDYGYTF. CDR3 in DNA: TGTGCCAGCAGTCGCCTACAGGGGACGGACTATGGCTACACCTTC.

J is TRBJ2-5 and V is TRBV5-1; tentatively, D is TRBD1 (6 bases). The assigned J gene may be wrong: the sequence end matches TRBJ2-7 better. Germline CDR1 SGHRS, CDR2 YFSETQ. The CDR3 totals 15 residues. CDR3 sequence reads: CASSRRQDVSYEQYF. CDR3 DNA: TGCGCCAGCAGCAGAAGACAGGACGTCTCCTACGAGCAGTACTTC.

V is TRBV7-9 and J is TRBJ1-4; possible D gene TRBD1, 6 bases. The CDR3 consists of 14 residues. V was clipped by 1 base and J by 6 bases, with 9 bases between them. CDR1 is SEHNR and CDR2 is FQNEAQ in the germline V gene (reference sequence). The CDR3 sequence is CASSLGSGDEKLFF. The CDR3 bases are TGTGCCAGCAGCTTAGGGTCAGGGGATGAAAAACTGTTTTTT.

The J gene is TRBJ1-2, the V gene TRBV6-1, with 9 nucleotides matching TRBD1. CDR1 MNHNS and CDR2 SASEGT come from the germline V gene. V shed 5 bases, J shed 8 bases, and the junction held 12 bases outside the gene matches. This CDR3 has 15 residues. The CDR3 nucleotides read TGTGCCAGCAGTCCCGGGACAGGGTTTTTGGACGGCTACACCTTC. Residues: CASSPGTGFLDGYTF.

V and J are TRBV9 and TRBJ2-7; 10 bases are a match to TRBD1. J gave up 5 bases and V 3 bases, and 14 bases lay outside the gene matches. The germline V gene has CDR1 SGDLS and CDR2 YYNGEE. The CDR3 extends over 17 amino acids. The CDR3 nucleotides read TGTGCCAGCAGCGGAGAGTTCGGGACAGGGGTTTCCCACGAGCAGTACTTC. It specifies CASSGEFGTGVSHEQYF.

The J gene is TRBJ1-3, the V gene TRBV11-2, with D uncertain. Trimming cost V 5 bases and J 1 base, with 6 bases left between them. Germline CDR1 and CDR2: SGHAT and FQNNGV. This CDR3 region has 13 residues. The CDR3 reads CASSLRSGNTIYF. In DNA form, the CDR3 reads TGTGCCAGCAGCCTGAGATCTGGAAACACCATATATTTT. The variable domain in full, completed from reference TRBV11-2 and TRBJ1-3, reads EAGVAQSPRYKIIEKRQSVAFWCNPISGHATLYWYQQILGQGPKLLIQFQNNGVVDDSQLPKDRFSAERLKGVDSTLKIQPAKLEDSAVYLCASSLRSGNTIYFGEGSWLTVV.

A few counts support this clone. The V gene is TRBV29-1, the J gene TRBJ1-2; tentative D call: TRBD1 (5 bases). The germline gives CDR1 SQVTM, CDR2 ANQGSEA. The CDR3 totals 14 residues. The V gene lost 5 bases and the J gene lost 4 bases, with 17 bases spanning the gap. In DNA form, the CDR3 reads TGCAGCGTTCTGGGGGGGACCCGGAGCTATGGCTACACCTTC. Amino acids: CSVLGGTRSYGYTF.

The chain recombines TRBV27 with TRBJ2-6; D gene unclear. The germline V gene encodes CDR1 MNHEY and CDR2 SMNVEV (reference sequence). The CDR3 has 13 residues. The V and J ends lost 5 bases and 0 bases respectively, with 2 bases between them. The CDR3 here is CASSLSGANVLTF. CDR3 nucleotides: TGTGCCAGCAGTCTCTCTGGGGCCAACGTCCTGACTTTC.

This clone was seen a few times. The genes are TRBV7-2 and TRBJ2-3, with 13 bases fitting TRBD2. The CDR3 covers 15 residues. Per germline, CDR1 SGHTA and CDR2 FQGNSA. The J segment lost 6 bases and the V segment lost 3 bases, leaving 3 bases of the junction unmatched. CDR3 bases: TGTGCCAGCAGCTTGAGGGGACTAGCGGGGGATACGCAGTATTTT. It codes for CASSLRGLAGDTQYF.

The gene calls are TRBV19 and TRBJ1-5; D not resolved. Germline CDR1 reads LNHDA; CDR2 reads SQIVND (reference sequence). This CDR3 is 13 amino acids long. The germline V and J ends were trimmed by 3 bases and 2 bases, with 5 bases remaining between them. CDR3 bases: TGTGCCAGTAGTATGAGGGGCAATCAGCCCCAGCATTTT. Translating gives CASSMRGNQPQHF.

V gene TRBV9 combines with J gene TRBJ2-3; D might be TRBD2 (6 bases). The germline V gene encodes CDR1 SGDLS and CDR2 YYNGEE. The CDR3 spans 13 residues. V was trimmed by 6 bases and J by 5 bases, leaving 13 bases between them. Here the CDR3 reads CASMEGPGDTQYF. CDR3 nucleotides: TGTGCCAGCATGGAGGGGCCTGGAGATACGCAGTATTTT. The variable domain in full, with the rest retrieved from reference TRBV9 and TRBJ2-3, is DSGVTQTPKHLITATGQRVTLRCSPRSGDLSVYWYQQSLDQGLQFLIQYYNGEERAKGNILERFSAQQFPDLHSELNLSSLELGDSALYFCASMEGPGDTQYFGPGTRLTVL.

The rearrangement joins TRBV5-5 to TRBJ1-4, with TRBD1 matching over 8 bases. The CDR3 extends over 14 amino acids. J was trimmed by 7 bases and V by 0 bases; bases with no gene match: 2. Germline CDR1 SGHKS, CDR2 YYEKEE (reference sequence). CDR3 protein: CASSLARGREKLFF. In DNA form, the CDR3 reads TGTGCCAGCAGCTTGGCCAGGGGGCGTGAAAAACTGTTTTTT.

The chain links TRBV4-3 to TRBJ1-2; TRBD1 agrees at 8 bases. Germline V gene lookup returns CDR1 LGHNA and CDR2 YSLEER. V shed 0 bases, J shed 8 bases, and the junction held 5 bases outside the gene matches. The CDR3 covers 14 residues. In DNA, the CDR3 is TGCGCCAGCAGCCAAGACAGGGGGCTTGTAGGCTACACCTTC. Translation: CASSQDRGLVGYTF.

The CDR3, as DNA: TGCAGCGTACAAACAGGGAGCTCCTATAATTCACCCCTCCACTTT. Its protein product is CSVQTGSSYNSPLHF. The chain carries TRBV29-1 and TRBJ1-6; D is possibly TRBD1 (6 bases). Germline assignment: CDR1 SQVTM and CDR2 ANQGSEA. The CDR3 has 15 residues. V was cut by 6 bases and J by 0 bases, with 12 bases left in between.

The chain couples TRBV28 to TRBJ1-1; D is unclear. V shed 7 bases and J shed 4 bases, with 10 bases lying between them. The CDR3 runs 12 residues. CDR1 is MDHEN and CDR2 is SYDVKM in the germline V gene. The CDR3 region is CASTVKATEAFF. The CDR3, as DNA: TGTGCCAGCACCGTAAAAGCCACTGAAGCTTTCTTT.

This clone was seen once. The CDR3 loop reads CASSVRVYEQYF. In DNA form, the CDR3 reads TGTGCCAGCAGTGTCAGGGTCTACGAGCAGTACTTC. V and J are TRBV2 and TRBJ2-7; maybe TRBD1 (5 bases). V was pared by 4 bases and J by 3 bases, with 7 bases between. CDR3 length equals 12 residues. Germline loops: CDR1 SNHLY, CDR2 FYNNEI.

The chain links TRBV7-8 to TRBJ2-1, with D tentatively TRBD2 (5 bases). Between the trimmed V and J ends, which lost 1 base and 8 bases, there was a span of 6 bases. The CDR3 is 12 amino acids. Germline V CDR1 and CDR2: SGHVS, FQNEAQ. CDR3 sequence (DNA): TGTGCCAGCAGCTTAGACGGGGATGAGCAGTTCTTC. This translates into CASSLDGDEQFF.

V usage is TRBV19 and J usage is TRBJ1-1; 8 nucleotides line up with TRBD1. V was clipped by 3 bases and J by 7 bases; unmatched bases: 4. Germline V gene data show CDR1 as LNHDA and CDR2 as SQIVND (reference sequence). CDR3 size: 13 residues. DNA for the CDR3: TGTGCCAGTAGTATCAGGGGGCGGGATGAAGCTTTCTTT. Protein product: CASSIRGRDEAFF.

The chain joins TRBV10-3 to TRBJ1-3; possibly TRBD1 for D (6 bases). Germline V gene data show CDR1 as ENHRY and CDR2 as SYGVKD. The ends were cut back, 10 bases at V and 0 bases at J, with 16 bases in the middle. There are 15 residues in the CDR3. The CDR3 is CATAGAGISGNTIYF. CDR3 nucleotide sequence: TGTGCCACCGCGGGGGCAGGGATCTCTGGAAACACCATATATTTT.

This clone was picked up a small number of times. This chain links TRBV7-9 with TRBJ2-5; possible D gene TRBD1, 6 bases. Per the germline V gene, CDR1 is SEHNR and CDR2 is FQNEAQ (reference sequence). The CDR3 has 15 amino acids. Between the trimmed V and J ends, which lost 4 bases and 2 bases, there was a span of 14 bases. CDR3 protein: CASSYGLQGQETQYF. CDR3 DNA sequence: TGTGCCAGCAGCTACGGTTTACAGGGTCAAGAGACCCAGTACTTC.